The present T cell receptor beta chain was sequenced within a study of OX40 agonist ivuxolimab in advanced cancers. About the research overall: At doses from 0.01 to 10 mg/kg, patients were given intravenous ivuxolimab every 2 weeks. Antecedent anti-PD-1, anti-PD-L1 or anti-CTLA-4 therapy was permissible, with under 50% having received some.

Assay used: immunoSEQ multiplex PCR; TCRdb lists only in-frame clones, some missing. The table records 80,000 to 100,000 clones, approximately 90% of them present only once. Study conclusions and caveats: On average, CD8+ T cells had more expanded clones than CD4+. Certain nonresponding patients likewise had low normalized T-cell clonal expansion.

The V and J ends lost 4 bases and 11 bases respectively, with 11 bases between them. The germline CDR1 and CDR2 sequences are MRHNA and SNTAGT. The CDR3 extends over 11 amino acids. With regard to this clone: What it binds is unknown.

The chain links TRBV6-4 to TRBJ1-1; the D gene is possibly TRBD1 (5 bases). The clonotype was recovered from an adult with an advanced solid tumor such as melanoma, head and neck, liver or kidney cancer. The starting material was CD4+ or CD8+ T cells sorted from blood, obtained in a trial of the OX40 agonist ivuxolimab. The CDR3 loop reads CASSARGLAFF. The DNA for the CDR3 is TGTGCCAGCAGTGCGCGGGGGTTGGCTTTCTTT.